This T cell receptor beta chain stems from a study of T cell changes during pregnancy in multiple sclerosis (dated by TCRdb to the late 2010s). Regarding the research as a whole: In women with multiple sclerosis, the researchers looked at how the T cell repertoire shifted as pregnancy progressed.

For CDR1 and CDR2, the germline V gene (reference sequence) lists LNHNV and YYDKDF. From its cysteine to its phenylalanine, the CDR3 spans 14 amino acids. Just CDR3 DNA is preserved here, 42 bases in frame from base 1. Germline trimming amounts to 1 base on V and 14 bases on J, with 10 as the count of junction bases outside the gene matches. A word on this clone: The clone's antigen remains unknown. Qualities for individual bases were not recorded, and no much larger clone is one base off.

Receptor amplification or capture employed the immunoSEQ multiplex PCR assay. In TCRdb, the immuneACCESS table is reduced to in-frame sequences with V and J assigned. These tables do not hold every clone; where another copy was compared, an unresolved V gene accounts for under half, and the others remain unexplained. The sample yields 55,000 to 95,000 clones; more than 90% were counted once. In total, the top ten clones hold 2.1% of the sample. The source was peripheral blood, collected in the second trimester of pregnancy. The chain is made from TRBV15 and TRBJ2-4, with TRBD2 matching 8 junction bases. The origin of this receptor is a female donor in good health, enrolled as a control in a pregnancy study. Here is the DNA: TGTGCCACCAGCAGAGCCGCTAGGGGACTAGACGAGTACTTC. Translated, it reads CATSRAARGLDEYF.